The 27 T cell receptor beta chains below were found in one sample sequenced in a study of vaccination effects on CD4 cells after COVID-19. What these receptors recognize is not known. Isolating CD4+ T cells followed more than eight days of culture. Two doses of either BNT162b2 or mRNA-1273 were given to each participant. Some clones are missing from TCRdb's copy, which holds only in-frame ones; the method was immunoSEQ multiplex PCR. The sample holds 57,000 or so clones, approximately 81% seen once. Specimen: CD4+ T cells from PBMCs cultured without peptide, collected after COVID-19 vaccination. The receptors derive from a human donor who received a COVID-19 vaccine.

V and J are TRBV10-3 and TRBJ2-1, with 10 nucleotides matching TRBD1. The CDR3 sequence is 13 residues long. V was clipped by 7 bases and J by 13 bases; unmatched bases: 10. CDR1 and CDR2 from the germline V gene are ENHRY and SYGVKD. CDR3 protein: CAIKRQGALEQFF. The CDR3 DNA sequence: TGTGCCATCAAGAGACAGGGGGCCCTCGAACAGTTCTTC.

The rearrangement links TRBV30 to TRBJ2-7, with a tentative D call TRBD2 (5 bases). The germline V gene encodes CDR1 GTSNPN and CDR2 SVGIG (reference sequence). The germline V and J ends were trimmed by 2 bases and 6 bases, with 17 bases remaining between them. The CDR3 has 14 residues. Here the CDR3 DNA reads TGTGCCTGGAGTAGAGGGCAGGTGGGCAGCGAGCAGTACTTC. Its protein product is CAWSRGQVGSEQYF. The whole variable domain, remainder taken from reference TRBV30 and TRBJ2-7, is SQTIHQWPATLVQPVGSPLSLECTVEGTSNPNLYWYRQAAGRGLQLLFYSVGIGQISSEVPQNLSASRPQDRQFILSSKKLLLSDSGFYLCAWSRGQVGSEQYFGPGTRLTVT.

The rearrangement uses TRBV6-1 and TRBJ1-5; perhaps TRBD1 as D (5 bases). Trimming cost V 1 base and J 9 bases, with 16 bases left between them. CDR1 is MNHNS, CDR2 SASEGT, per germline. This CDR3 is 15 amino acids long. The CDR3 sequence: CASSEGDGRGLPQHF. The DNA for the CDR3 is TGTGCCAGCAGTGAAGGGGACGGCCGAGGGTTGCCCCAGCATTTT.

V gene TRBV7-2 combines with J gene TRBJ1-5; 7 bases line up with TRBD1. Germline CDR1 reads SGHTA; CDR2 reads FQGNSA. The CDR3 covers 14 residues. V shed 5 bases and J 1 base; nucleotides not matched to a gene: 2. Written as DNA, the CDR3 is TGTGCCAGCAGCCTCAGGGGGAGCAATCAGCCCCAGCATTTT. As protein: CASSLRGSNQPQHF.

This chain connects TRBV25-1 to TRBJ2-1; 10 bases map to TRBD2. V was pared by 4 bases and J by 6 bases, with 6 bases of the junction left unmatched. CDR3 length: 15 residues. In germline, CDR1 is MGHDK, CDR2 SYGVNS. The CDR3 region is CASSAPRTSGNEQFF. The CDR3 coding sequence is TGTGCCAGCAGTGCCCCCCGGACTAGCGGCAATGAGCAGTTCTTC.

The rearrangement links TRBV5-1 to TRBJ2-1; D may correspond to TRBD1 or TRBD2 (5 bases each). CDR1 and CDR2 (germline): SGHRS, YFSETQ. This CDR3 is 15 amino acids long. V was pared by 5 bases and J by 7 bases, with 19 bases between. The CDR3 coding sequence is TGCGCCAGCAGAGTGATGGTGGGAGAGGGGAATGAGCAGTTCTTC. It encodes CASRVMVGEGNEQFF. Full variable domain (missing parts from reference TRBV5-1 and TRBJ2-1): KAGVTQTPRYLIKTRGQQVTLSCSPISGHRSVSWYQQTPGQGLQFLFEYFSETQRNKGNFPGRFSGRQFSNSRSEMNVSTLELGDSALYLCASRVMVGEGNEQFFGPGTRLTVL.

This chain connects TRBV5-1 to TRBJ1-1; D unclear. Germline assignment: CDR1 SGHRS and CDR2 YFSETQ. The CDR3 runs to 14 residues. V dropped 1 base and J dropped 1 base, with 8 bases sitting between them. The CDR3 region has the DNA TGCGCCAGCAGCTTGAGTGACACGAACACTGAAGCTTTCTTT. The encoded protein is CASSLSDTNTEAFF.

The chain recombines TRBV12-5 with TRBJ1-6, with D perhaps matching TRBD1 (5 bases). V shed 0 bases and J shed 5 bases, with 14 bases lying between them. This CDR3 has 17 residues. Germline CDR1 LGHNT, CDR2 FRNRAP. This chain's CDR3 is CASGLVTLGANNSPLHF. The CDR3 nucleotides read TGTGCTAGTGGTTTGGTAACCCTCGGGGCTAATAATTCACCCCTCCACTTT.

This clone showed up just once. This chain connects TRBV29-1 to TRBJ1-2; D perhaps matches TRBD1 (5 bases). Germline CDR1 is SQVTM and CDR2 is ANQGSEA. This CDR3 is 18 amino acids long. Trimming stripped 4 bases from V and 2 bases from J, with 26 bases between. CDR3 sequence: CSVGGGGKTFLRNYGYTF. CDR3 DNA sequence: TGCAGCGTTGGCGGTGGGGGGAAAACTTTTCTAAGAAACTATGGCTACACCTTC.

This clone was picked up a small number of times. This sequence joins TRBV5-5 and TRBJ1-2; weak D call: TRBD1 (5 bases). V lost 4 bases and J 4 bases, leaving 20 bases between the germline ends. Germline V CDR1 and CDR2: SGHKS, YYEKEE (reference sequence). The CDR3 spans 16 residues. CDR3 loop: CASSRQSGVGIYGYTF. The CDR3 DNA follows: TGTGCCAGCAGCAGACAGTCAGGAGTTGGCATCTATGGCTACACCTTC.

This clone has a single count. The chain couples TRBV7-8 to TRBJ1-3, with TRBD1 as a possible D gene (5 bases). Germline V gene sequence: CDR1 SGHVS, CDR2 FQNEAQ. This CDR3 comprises 15 residues. V shed 4 bases and J shed 7 bases, with 17 bases lying between them. The CDR3 region has the DNA TGTGCCAGCAGCTCCCGAAGGGACGGCGGGAACACCATATATTTT. Translated: CASSSRRDGGNTIYF.

This rearrangement joins TRBV3-1 (or the pseudogene TRBV3-2) to TRBJ1-3; D unresolved. This CDR3 has 14 residues. Germline V CDR1 and CDR2: LGHDT, YNNKEL (reference sequence). The ends were cut back, 1 base at V and 0 bases at J, with 4 bases in the middle. DNA of the CDR3: TGTGCCAGCAGCCAAGTTTACTCTGGAAACACCATATATTTT. It specifies CASSQVYSGNTIYF.

Written as DNA, the CDR3 is TGTGCCAGCAGTAGGGACAGAGGGAGAAAACTGTTTTTT. Encoded protein: CASSRDRGRKLFF. The chain links TRBV6-5 to TRBJ1-4; 7 bases are a match to TRBD1. J gave up 10 bases and V 5 bases, and 7 bases lay outside the gene matches. This CDR3 is built from 13 residues. Germline V lookup: CDR1 MNHEY, CDR2 SVGAGI.

V usage is TRBV2 and J usage is TRBJ1-1; 8 bases align to TRBD1. The germline V gene encodes CDR1 SNHLY and CDR2 FYNNEI. This CDR3 spans 14 amino acids. The junction had 6 bases not matched to a gene; V was cut back by 8 bases and J by 1 base. In nucleotides, the CDR3 is TGTGCCAGCCAGACCGGGACAGGGAACACTGAAGCTTTCTTT. Its translation is CASQTGTGNTEAFF.

V gene TRBV7-9 combines with J gene TRBJ2-7, with 9 bases matching TRBD1. This CDR3 is 13 amino acids long. The J segment lost 7 bases and the V segment lost 1 base, leaving 2 bases of the junction unmatched. The germline V gene encodes CDR1 SEHNR and CDR2 FQNEAQ (reference sequence). The CDR3: CASSLEDRGEQYF. CDR3 sequence (DNA): TGTGCCAGCAGCTTAGAGGACAGGGGAGAGCAGTACTTC.

CDR3 nucleotides: TGTGCCAGCAGAGGACTAGGCTACGAGCAGTACTTC. Its translation is CASRGLGYEQYF. This chain joins TRBV2 and TRBJ2-7; TRBD2 matches at 7 bases. V lost 6 bases to trimming and J lost 3 bases; unmatched junction nucleotides: 2. The CDR3 runs 12 residues. Looked up from germline, CDR1 is SNHLY and CDR2 is FYNNEI.

In its sample, this clone was seen once. V usage is TRBV16 and J usage is TRBJ1-2, with D possibly matching TRBD1 (6 bases). Germline-derived CDR1 and CDR2 are KGHSY and FQNENV. V lost 0 bases and J lost 4, with 9 bases in between. CDR3 length equals 14 residues. The CDR3 DNA reads as TGTGCCAGCAGCCAATCTCAGGGGACCTATGGCTACACCTTC. This sequence encodes CASSQSQGTYGYTF.

This chain joins TRBV24-1 and TRBJ2-4; D tentatively fits TRBD1 or TRBD2 (5 bases each). The CDR3 totals 13 residues. With 4 bases removed from V and 8 bases from J, the gap between germline ends came to 11 bases. CDR1 and CDR2 (germline): KGHDR, SFDVKD. The CDR3 DNA reads as TGTGCCACCAGTGACTGGGACGGAGACATTCAGTACTTC. Protein sequence: CATSDWDGDIQYF.

This clone was detected a few times. The chain combines TRBV4-1 with TRBJ1-1; no definite D call. This CDR3 has 14 amino acids. The V gene lost 1 base and the J gene lost 5 bases, with 11 bases spanning the gap. Germline V gene sequence: CDR1 MGHRA, CDR2 YSYEKL. Written as DNA, the CDR3 is TGCGCCAGCAGCCAAGTAGGTACCTTAACTGAAGCTTTCTTT. This encodes CASSQVGTLTEAFF.

The chain employs TRBV30 and TRBJ1-4; D gene unclear. The CDR3 runs to 12 residues. Germline V gene lookup returns CDR1 GTSNPN and CDR2 SVGIG (reference sequence). V gave up 0 bases and J gave up 10 bases, with 9 bases separating them. The CDR3: CAWSVPEGKLFF. DNA for the CDR3: TGTGCCTGGAGTGTACCAGAGGGAAAACTGTTTTTT.

This chain uses TRBV18 with TRBJ1-5, with D possibly being TRBD1 (5 bases). The CDR3 runs 14 residues. The V end was cut by 3 bases, the J end by 1 base, with 7 bases between. Germline values: CDR1 KGHSH, CDR2 LQKENI. For the CDR3, the DNA is TGTGCCAGCTCACCTAAGGGGAGCAATCAGCCCCAGCATTTT. It is translated as CASSPKGSNQPQHF.

V usage is TRBV27 and J usage is TRBJ1-6; 7 bases map to TRBD1. Germline assignment: CDR1 MNHEY and CDR2 SMNVEV (reference sequence). CDR3 length equals 15 residues. The ends lost 3 bases at V and 6 bases at J; junction bases unmatched: 5. The CDR3 sequence is CASSFEGAGNSPLHF. The CDR3 DNA reads as TGTGCCAGCAGTTTCGAGGGGGCAGGTAATTCACCCCTCCACTTT.

This rearrangement joins TRBV18 to TRBJ2-3; TRBD1 is a possible D gene (6 bases). Germline V gene sequence: CDR1 KGHSH, CDR2 LQKENI. The CDR3 extends over 17 amino acids. V dropped 3 bases and J dropped 1 base, with 17 bases sitting between them. DNA of the CDR3: TGTGCCAGCTCACCTACCAGGGCCAGGGGCGGCACAGATACGCAGTATTTT. It encodes CASSPTRARGGTDTQYF.

The chain has TRBV5-1 and TRBJ1-1; 10 bases line up with TRBD1. The CDR3 runs 16 residues. The V gene end was trimmed by 0 bases and the J gene end by 2 bases; junction bases not matched to a gene: 4. In germline, CDR1 is SGHRS, CDR2 YFSETQ. CDR3 sequence: CASSLATGGRNTEAFF. CDR3 in DNA: TGCGCCAGCAGCTTGGCGACAGGGGGCAGAAACACTGAAGCTTTCTTT.

The rearrangement links TRBV7-9 to TRBJ2-3, with TRBD2 identical over 9 bases. The CDR3 has 16 amino acids. The ends lost 1 base at V and 0 bases at J; junction bases unmatched: 2. Germline V lookup: CDR1 SEHNR, CDR2 FQNEAQ (reference sequence). The CDR3 spells CASSLGLAVSTDTQYF. The CDR3 DNA reads as TGTGCCAGCAGCTTAGGACTAGCGGTGAGCACAGATACGCAGTATTTT. Combining the CDR3 with reference TRBV7-9 and TRBJ2-3 gives the whole variable domain DTGVSQNPRHKITKRGQNVTFRCDPISEHNRLYWYRQTLGQGPEFLTYFQNEAQLEKSRLLSDRFSAERPKGSFSTLEIQRTEQGDSAMYLCASSLGLAVSTDTQYFGPGTRLTVL.

CDR3 sequence: CASRPDLNTGELFF. In nucleotides, the CDR3 is TGTGCCAGCAGGCCGGACCTAAACACCGGGGAGCTGTTTTTT. The chain recombines TRBV7-2 with TRBJ2-2; no clear D gene. The CDR3 spans 14 residues. The V gene's germline CDR1 is SGHTA and CDR2 FQGNSA. The V end was cut by 6 bases, the J end by 2 bases, with 10 bases between.

This chain links TRBV28 with TRBJ1-4; 10 bases are a match to TRBD1. From germline, CDR1 is MDHEN and CDR2 SYDVKM. With V trimmed by 8 bases and J by 9 bases, 3 bases remained unmatched. The CDR3 is made up of 12 amino acids. In DNA form, the CDR3 reads TGTGCCAGCCGGGGACAGGGGCAAAAACTGTTTTTT. It is translated as CASRGQGQKLFF.